A single T cell receptor (beta chain) is shown here with its context. The CDR3 sequence is 16 residues long. The V segment lost 1 base and the J segment 9 bases; nucleotides outside the gene matches: 10. From germline, CDR1 is MGHRA and CDR2 YSYEKL. Here immunoSEQ multiplex PCR was the method, and the copy in TCRdb shows in-frame clones only, minus some. The repertoire holds 100,000 or so clones, with over 95% as singletons. The data derive from a study of technical replicates of blood from several donors. The chain combines TRBV4-1 with TRBJ2-5, with 11 bases lining up with TRBD2. Sequencing used T cells isolated from PBMCs. The sequence was collected from a human donor in good health. The CDR3 sequence: CASSQGIAGGSMAQYF. CDR3 coding DNA: TGCGCCAGCAGCCAAGGGATAGCGGGAGGGTCCATGGCCCAGTACTTC.